This TCR beta chain was observed in a study of radiotherapy plus CTLA-4 blockade in lung cancer. On the study more broadly: With around 30% of patients having disease control, objective responses were seen in about 18%.

Libraries were prepared by immunoSEQ multiplex PCR; TCRdb keeps only in-frame clonotypes and omits some of them. The sample lists around 70,000 clones, roughly 91% occurring once. In its sample, this clone was seen once. Its specificity is unknown. The junction had 5 bases not matched to a gene; V was cut back by 5 bases and J by 4 bases. This CDR3 has 14 residues. Germline CDR1 reads MNHEY; CDR2 reads SVGAGI. Whole-study findings and limits: Following radiotherapy plus ipilimumab, tumor-derived TCR clones expanded in the blood. Response, reportedly, was best predicted by interferon-beta along with early blood T cell clone dynamics.

This chain uses TRBV6-5 with TRBJ1-2; 9 bases line up with TRBD1. This clonotype originated in a human donor with non-small cell lung cancer that progressed on radiotherapy plus ipilimumab. This material consisted of peripheral blood, taken from a patient treated with radiotherapy plus ipilimumab. The CDR3 nucleotides are TGTGCCAGCAGTCTCGGACAGGGGAGCTATGGCTACACCTTC. This codes for CASSLGQGSYGYTF.